Below, 14 T cell receptor beta chains from the same sample are listed, as sequenced in a study of control samples from healthy donors and cancer patients. Method: immunoSEQ multiplex PCR; TCRdb's copy keeps in-frame clones and lacks some. Among 100,000 to 150,000 clones listed, around 93% were seen once. The sequencing input was blood. These receptors all come from a man between 18 and 35 years old in good health.

This clone was seen just once. The chain is built from TRBV29-1 and TRBJ2-1; D is tentatively TRBD1 or TRBD2 (5 bases each). The V end was cut by 6 bases, the J end by 4 bases, with 13 bases between. The CDR3 covers 13 residues. CDR1 SQVTM and CDR2 ANQGSEA come from the germline V gene. CDR3 DNA sequence: TGCAGCGTCGGGTCGGGGCCGTACAATGAGCAGTTCTTC. Translated: CSVGSGPYNEQFF.

The rearrangement uses TRBV10-1 and TRBJ2-3; D is uncertain. Germline V gene sequence: CDR1 WNHNN, CDR2 SYGVQD (reference sequence). V was shortened by 3 bases and J by 2 bases, with 9 bases between the two germline ends. The CDR3 is 14 residues long. The CDR3 DNA sequence: TGCGCCAGCAGTGACACGGATGACACAGATACGCAGTATTTT. The encoded protein is CASSDTDDTDTQYF.

This chain uses TRBV27 with TRBJ2-1; perhaps D is TRBD1 or TRBD2 (6 bases each). Trimming pared 3 bases from V and 2 bases from J, leaving 11 bases between. CDR1 is MNHEY and CDR2 is SMNVEV in the germline V gene (reference sequence). This CDR3 comprises 15 residues. The CDR3 is CASSFRGGAYNEQFF. In DNA, the CDR3 is TGTGCCAGCAGTTTCAGGGGAGGCGCCTACAATGAGCAGTTCTTC.

The genes are TRBV6-5 and TRBJ1-5; D not resolved. With 4 bases removed from V and 8 bases from J, the gap between germline ends came to 9 bases. This CDR3 spans 12 amino acids. The germline V gene has CDR1 MNHEY and CDR2 SVGAGI. CDR3 sequence (DNA): TGTGCCAGCAGTTCAAACACGGAGCCCCAGCATTTT. Residues: CASSSNTEPQHF.

The chain carries TRBV10-2 and TRBJ1-2; D call uncertain. In germline, CDR1 is WSHSY, CDR2 SAAADI. The CDR3 spans 12 residues. V lost 0 bases, J lost 4 bases, and 3 bases lay in between. This chain's CDR3 is CASSESFYGYTF. For the CDR3, the DNA is TGCGCCAGCAGTGAGTCATTCTATGGCTACACCTTC.

As regards this clone: The sample carries other DNA sequences with the same CDR3. The chain recombines TRBV5-1 with TRBJ1-1, with 8 bases identical to TRBD1. Trimming at V came to 4 bases and at J to 1 base, leaving 3 bases not matched to a gene. The CDR3 sequence is 14 residues long. Per germline, CDR1 SGHRS and CDR2 YFSETQ. CDR3 nucleotides: TGCGCCAGCAGCCTGGGACAGGCGAACACTGAAGCTTTCTTT. Translated: CASSLGQANTEAFF.

The chain couples TRBV30 to TRBJ1-6, with 9 bases that match TRBD1. CDR1 and CDR2 from the germline V gene are GTSNPN and SVGIG (reference sequence). The CDR3 is 14 residues long. With V trimmed by 5 bases and J by 9 bases, 8 bases remained unmatched. CDR3 in DNA: TGTGCCTGGGAAACCGGGACAGGGACTTCACCCCTCCACTTT. It yields the protein CAWETGTGTSPLHF.

The rearrangement uses TRBV4-1 and TRBJ2-2, with D possibly TRBD2 on 6 matching bases. The CDR3 spans 17 residues. The germline V and J ends were trimmed by 3 bases and 1 base, with 15 bases remaining between them. Germline assignment: CDR1 MGHRA and CDR2 YSYEKL. CDR3 DNA sequence: TGCGCCAGCAGCCAGGGGGGAGCATTGATGAACACCGGGGAGCTGTTTTTT. It encodes CASSQGGALMNTGELFF.

This clone was detected only once. This chain joins TRBV6-5 and TRBJ2-5; the D gene is possibly TRBD1 (6 bases). CDR1 and CDR2 (germline): MNHEY, SVGAGI. The CDR3 has 14 residues. Trimming left V 4 bases short and J 4 bases short, with 13 bases between. In nucleotides, the CDR3 is TGTGCCAGCAGTTCGTCCGGGACAAGAGAGACCCAGTACTTC. Translated, it gives CASSSSGTRETQYF.

The V gene is TRBV6-6, the J gene TRBJ2-5, with 8 bases lining up with TRBD1. This CDR3 has 15 amino acids. J lost 3 bases, V lost 0 bases, and 3 bases had no gene match. Germline V CDR1 and CDR2: MNHNY, SVGAGI (reference sequence). The CDR3 DNA is TGTGCCAGCAGTTACTCATGGACAGGGAAAGAGACCCAGTACTTC. It specifies CASSYSWTGKETQYF.

The chain recombines TRBV7-8 with TRBJ1-6, with D possibly matching TRBD1 (6 bases). The V end was cut by 5 bases, the J end by 10 bases, with 18 bases between. The CDR3 spans 15 residues. Germline V gives CDR1 SGHVS, CDR2 FQNEAQ. CDR3 coding DNA: TGTGCCAGCAGCAGGGGGGGTTCGTCCCGCTCACCCCTCCACTTT. This translates into CASSRGGSSRSPLHF.

A few counts support this clone. The J gene is TRBJ1-5, the V gene TRBV19, with TRBD1 identical over 10 bases. Looked up from germline, CDR1 is LNHDA and CDR2 is SQIVND (reference sequence). V was clipped by 7 bases and J by 0 bases; unmatched bases: 12. The CDR3 loop spans 18 amino acids. CDR3 bases: TGTGCCAGTACTTCCGTGGGGACAGGGGCGTATAGCAATCAGCCCCAGCATTTT. It translates to CASTSVGTGAYSNQPQHF.

The gene calls are TRBV5-6 and TRBJ2-7; 8 nucleotides agree with TRBD2. Germline CDR1 SGHDT, CDR2 YYEEEE. The CDR3 extends over 14 amino acids. J was trimmed by 1 base and V by 9 bases; bases with no gene match: 9. The CDR3 loop is CATKRGPGSYEQYF. The CDR3 DNA is TGTGCCACCAAGCGGGGGCCAGGATCCTACGAGCAGTACTTC.

This clone was counted a single time. The chain has TRBV19 and TRBJ2-3, with no clear D. CDR3 length: 15 amino acids. Germline CDR1 and CDR2: LNHDA and SQIVND (reference sequence). Trimming pared 1 base from V and 5 bases from J, leaving 13 bases between. This chain's CDR3 is CASSIGGRPGDTQYF. In DNA form, the CDR3 reads TGTGCCAGTAGTATAGGGGGTCGCCCGGGAGATACGCAGTATTTT.